This is a list of T cell receptor beta chains from one sample in a study of early T cells in non-severe SARS-CoV-2 infection. MiXCR was run by TCRdb on the 5' RACE reads, yielding one entry per CDR3 protein. The profile shows about 44,000 distinct CDR3 sequences, roughly 23% of them singletons. The source was whole blood, collected at baseline. These receptors all come from an adult who was a healthcare worker with PCR-confirmed SARS-CoV-2 infection or an uninfected control (not recorded which). CDR3s include the opening cysteine and the closing phenylalanine or tryptophan. Each record gives: J gene, V gene, D gene, CDR3 protein. A D gene is named only where the DNA matches it firmly.

TRBJ1-4 TRBV30 NA CAWSVLRTPSGEKLFF
TRBJ2-1 TRBV11-2 TRBD2 CASSFLSTSGGDDEQFF
TRBJ2-5 TRBV20-1 NA CSARDISYTASETQYF
TRBJ1-3 TRBV27 NA CASSLSGAPGNTIYF
TRBJ2-1 TRBV11-2 NA CASAPRVATYNEQFF
TRBJ1-6 TRBV10-3 TRBD1 CAIRGQGQDSPLHF
TRBJ2-7 TRBV19 NA CASSIGGLEQYF
TRBJ2-1 TRBV4-3 NA CASSLTGQGNNEQFF
TRBJ2-7 TRBV18 NA CASSFTGDRISYEQYF
TRBJ2-6 TRBV4-1 NA CASSQEGRGSLSGANVLTF
TRBJ1-6 TRBV7-9 NA CASSPAGSSSSPLHF
TRBJ1-1 TRBV12-3/TRBV12-4 NA CASSLGRSNTEAFF
TRBJ2-3 TRBV6-5 NA CASRVVVTDTQYF
TRBJ1-2 TRBV3-1 NA CASSQDLGGDGYTF
TRBJ1-2 TRBV7-9 NA CASNSGTLGSYTF
TRBJ1-1 TRBV11-2 TRBD1 CASSEGTDTEAFF
TRBJ1-6 TRBV15 TRBD1 CATSRVAGGSSYNSPLHF
TRBJ2-1 TRBV5-1 NA CASGSHDEQFF
TRBJ2-7 TRBV6-6 NA CASSPPKGVSF
TRBJ2-3 TRBV6-6 TRBD1 CASRTGQGADTQYF
TRBJ2-3 TRBV7-2 NA CASSLLRADTQYF
TRBJ2-7 TRBV12-3/TRBV12-4 NA CASRTGRNEQYF
TRBJ1-2 TRBV4-3 NA CASSQDRGATNYGYTF
TRBJ1-1 TRBV2 NA CASRGTLNTEAFF
TRBJ2-1 TRBV7-8 NA CASSPPPGTRPLNEQFF
TRBJ1-2 TRBV11-2 TRBD1 CASSQGQEKAGGYTF
TRBJ1-4 TRBV20-1 TRBD1 CSAPESRDREKLFF
TRBJ2-7 TRBV5-6 NA CASSFERTYEQYF
TRBJ2-1 TRBV20-1 NA CSRLMSSYNEQFF
TRBJ1-2 TRBV6-1 NA CASSDSRAAYGYTF
TRBJ2-4 TRBV5-1 NA CASSPPGPRNIQYF
TRBJ1-1 TRBV5-1 NA CASSLTAGTYTEAFF
TRBJ2-1 TRBV7-9 NA CASRTTATRTDEQFF
TRBJ2-2 TRBV6-2/TRBV6-3 TRBD1 CASSNSGQGHTGELFF
TRBJ2-7 TRBV5-4 NA CASSLDLLAGEQYF
TRBJ2-6 TRBV29-1 NA CSVTQPSRGANVLTF
TRBJ2-7 TRBV5-1 NA CASSPAANYEQYF